The clone carrying this T cell receptor beta chain was seen many times. Its cognate antigen is unknown. Trimming pared 6 bases from V and 3 bases from J, leaving 9 bases between. The CDR3 is made up of 12 amino acids. Germline V gene sequence: CDR1 SEHNR, CDR2 FQNEAQ (reference sequence). The entry originates in a study of T-cell memory formation after mild COVID-19. Study-level findings and limits: From day 15 to 85, contracting clones were balanced between CD4 and CD8, whereas later expanders leaned toward CD4+.

TCR alpha and TCR beta cDNA libraries with sample barcodes and UMIs came from 5'RACE using constant-segment primers. TCRdb itself ran the 5' RACE reads through MiXCR, one entry per CDR3 protein. The sample lists 400,000 to 500,000 distinct CDR3 sequences; around 18% were seen once. The chain is built from TRBV7-9 and TRBJ2-7, with D unclear. This sequence was found in an adult woman who had mild COVID-19 (a few samples of this study predate the infection). Cell type and time point are not known. The specimen sequenced was PBMCs or a T cell subset sorted from them (not recorded which). The CDR3 bases are TGTGCCAGCAGTTTTGCGAGCTACGAGCAGTACTTC. Translated, it gives CASSFASYEQYF.